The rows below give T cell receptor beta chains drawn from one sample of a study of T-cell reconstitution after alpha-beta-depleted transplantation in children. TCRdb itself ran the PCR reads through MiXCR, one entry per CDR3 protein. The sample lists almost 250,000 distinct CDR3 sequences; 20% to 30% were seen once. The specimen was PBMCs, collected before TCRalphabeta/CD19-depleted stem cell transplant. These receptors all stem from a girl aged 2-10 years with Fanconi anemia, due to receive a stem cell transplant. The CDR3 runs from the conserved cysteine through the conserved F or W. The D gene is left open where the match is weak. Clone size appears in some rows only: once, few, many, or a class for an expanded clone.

CDR3nt: TGTGCCACCAGCAGAGATCCGGGGGAGCTGTTTTTT; CDR3aa: CATSRDPGELFF; abundance: few; d_gene: NA; len: 12; j_gene: TRBJ2-2; v_gene: TRBV15
CDR3nt: TGCAGCGTTGAAGCCACGGGATACGAGCAGTACTTC; CDR3aa: CSVEATGYEQYF; abundance: many; d_gene: NA; len: 12; j_gene: TRBJ2-7; v_gene: TRBV29-1
CDR3nt: TGCAGTGCCAATAGGGGACTAGCGGGAGGGCTTCCTCTCACAGATACGCAGTATTTT; CDR3aa: CSANRGLAGGLPLTDTQYF; abundance: NA; d_gene: TRBD2; len: 19; j_gene: TRBJ2-3; v_gene: TRBV20-1
CDR3nt: TGCAGTGCTAGAGAATTTCAGGGGGCCCCTAGGAATTCACCCCTCCACTTT; CDR3aa: CSAREFQGAPRNSPLHF; abundance: few; d_gene: TRBD1; len: 17; j_gene: TRBJ1-6; v_gene: TRBV20-1
CDR3nt: TGTGCCAGCAGCTTATCTGGGACAGGGAGGAGCAGTTGGTTC; CDR3aa: CASSLSGTGRSSWF; abundance: NA; d_gene: TRBD1; len: 14; j_gene: TRBJ2-7; v_gene: TRBV7-8
CDR3nt: TGCAGTGCTAGTAGTAATCCACTAGTTCGGATAAATGAGCAGTTCTTC; CDR3aa: CSASSNPLVRINEQFF; abundance: NA; d_gene: NA; len: 16; j_gene: TRBJ2-1; v_gene: TRBV20-1
CDR3nt: TGTGCCAGCAGTTTCCCGGGAGAGGGCTACAATGAGCAGTTCTTC; CDR3aa: CASSFPGEGYNEQFF; abundance: NA; d_gene: NA; len: 15; j_gene: TRBJ2-1; v_gene: TRBV28
CDR3nt: TGTGCCAGCAGCTTACTAGCGGGGGGCCCTTCCTACGAGCAGTACTTC; CDR3aa: CASSLLAGGPSYEQYF; abundance: NA; d_gene: TRBD2; len: 16; j_gene: TRBJ2-7; v_gene: TRBV5-4
CDR3nt: TGCAGTGCTAGCACTAGCGGGGATCCCCAGTACGAGCAGTACTTC; CDR3aa: CSASTSGDPQYEQYF; abundance: few; d_gene: TRBD2; len: 15; j_gene: TRBJ2-7; v_gene: TRBV20-1
CDR3nt: TGCAGTGCTAGAGGCTCTCTAGCGGGGGGTGAGACCCAGTACTTC; CDR3aa: CSARGSLAGGETQYF; abundance: many; d_gene: TRBD2; len: 15; j_gene: TRBJ2-5; v_gene: TRBV20-1
CDR3nt: TGTGCCAGCAGTGAAGGGGGGGCGATTTCCTACGAGCAGTACTTC; CDR3aa: CASSEGGAISYEQYF; abundance: many; d_gene: NA; len: 15; j_gene: TRBJ2-7; v_gene: TRBV6-1
CDR3nt: TGCAGCGTTGAAACAGCGCACTATGGCTACACCTTC; CDR3aa: CSVETAHYGYTF; abundance: NA; d_gene: NA; len: 12; j_gene: TRBJ1-2; v_gene: TRBV29-1
CDR3nt: TGTGCCACTGTAGGAGATAGCTCCTACGAGCAGTACTTC; CDR3aa: CATVGDSSYEQYF; abundance: many; d_gene: NA; len: 13; j_gene: TRBJ2-7; v_gene: TRBV10-3
CDR3nt: TGTGCCAGCAGTTTAGTTCAAACAGATACGCAGTATTTT; CDR3aa: CASSLVQTDTQYF; abundance: NA; d_gene: NA; len: 13; j_gene: TRBJ2-3; v_gene: TRBV28
CDR3nt: TGTGCCAGCAGCTTTGCGGGAAGCTCCTACAATGAGCAGTTCTTC; CDR3aa: CASSFAGSSYNEQFF; abundance: many; d_gene: NA; len: 15; j_gene: TRBJ2-1; v_gene: TRBV7-3